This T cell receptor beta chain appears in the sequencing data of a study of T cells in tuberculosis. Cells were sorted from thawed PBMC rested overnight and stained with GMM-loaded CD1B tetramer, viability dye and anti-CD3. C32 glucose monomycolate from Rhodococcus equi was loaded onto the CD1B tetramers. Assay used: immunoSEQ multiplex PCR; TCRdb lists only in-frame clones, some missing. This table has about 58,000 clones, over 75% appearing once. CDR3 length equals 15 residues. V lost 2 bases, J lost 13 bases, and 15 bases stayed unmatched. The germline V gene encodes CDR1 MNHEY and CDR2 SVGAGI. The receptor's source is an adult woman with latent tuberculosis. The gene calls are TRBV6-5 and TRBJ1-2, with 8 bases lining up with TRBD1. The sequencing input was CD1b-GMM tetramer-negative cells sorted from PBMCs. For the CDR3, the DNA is TGTGCCAGCAGTTACGGGACGACAGGGGCGGCGGGGATCACCTTC. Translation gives CASSYGTTGAAGITF.